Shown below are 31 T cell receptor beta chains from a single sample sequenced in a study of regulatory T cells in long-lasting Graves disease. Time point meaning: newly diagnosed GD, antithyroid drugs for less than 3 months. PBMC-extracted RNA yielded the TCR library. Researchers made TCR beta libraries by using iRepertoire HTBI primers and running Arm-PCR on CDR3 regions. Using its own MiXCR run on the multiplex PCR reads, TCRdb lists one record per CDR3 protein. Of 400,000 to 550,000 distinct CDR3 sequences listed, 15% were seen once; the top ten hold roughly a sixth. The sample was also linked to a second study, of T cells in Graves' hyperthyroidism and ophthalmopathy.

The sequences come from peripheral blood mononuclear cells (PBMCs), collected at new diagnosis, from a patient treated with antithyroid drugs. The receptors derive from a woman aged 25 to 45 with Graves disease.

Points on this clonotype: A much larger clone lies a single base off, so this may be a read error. This chain's CDR3 is CATIDLWTSGSIDEQFF. The CDR3 DNA reads as TGTGCCACCATTGATTTGTGGACTAGCGGGAGTATCGATGAGCAGTTCTTC. The chain couples TRBV24-1 to TRBJ2-1; 13 bases map to TRBD2. This CDR3 spans 17 amino acids. In germline, CDR1 is KGHDR, CDR2 SFDVKD.

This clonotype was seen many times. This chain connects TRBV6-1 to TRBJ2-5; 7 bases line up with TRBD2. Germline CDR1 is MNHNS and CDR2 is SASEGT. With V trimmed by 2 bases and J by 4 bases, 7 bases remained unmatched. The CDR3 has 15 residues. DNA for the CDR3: TGTGCCAGCAGTGAATGGAGCGGGACGGGAGAGACCCAGTACTTC. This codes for CASSEWSGTGETQYF.

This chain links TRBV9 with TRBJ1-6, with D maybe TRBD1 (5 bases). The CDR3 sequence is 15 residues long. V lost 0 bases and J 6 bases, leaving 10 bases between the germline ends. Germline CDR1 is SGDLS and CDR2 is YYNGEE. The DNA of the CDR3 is TGTGCCAGCAGCGTAGCGCGGGGGGGTAATTCACCCCTCCACTTT. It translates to CASSVARGGNSPLHF.

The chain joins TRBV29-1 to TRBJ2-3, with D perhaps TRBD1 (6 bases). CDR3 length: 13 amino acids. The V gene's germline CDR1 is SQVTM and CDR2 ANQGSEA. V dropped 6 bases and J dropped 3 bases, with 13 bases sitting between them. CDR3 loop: CSVPSGVTDTQYF. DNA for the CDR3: TGCAGCGTCCCTTCAGGGGTAACAGATACGCAGTATTTT.

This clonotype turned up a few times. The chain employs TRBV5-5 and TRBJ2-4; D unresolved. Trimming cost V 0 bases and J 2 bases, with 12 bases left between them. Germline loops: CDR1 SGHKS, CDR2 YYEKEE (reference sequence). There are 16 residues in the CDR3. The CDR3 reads CASSLGPGLSKNIQYF. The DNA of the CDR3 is TGTGCCAGCAGCTTGGGACCTGGGCTTTCCAAAAACATTCAGTACTTC.

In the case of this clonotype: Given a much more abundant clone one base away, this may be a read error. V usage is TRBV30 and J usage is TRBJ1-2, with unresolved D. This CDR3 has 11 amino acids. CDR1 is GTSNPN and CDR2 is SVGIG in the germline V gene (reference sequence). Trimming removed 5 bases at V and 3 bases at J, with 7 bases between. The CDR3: CAWGLDYGYTF. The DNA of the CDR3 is TGTGCCTGGGGTCTTGACTATGGCTACACCTTC.

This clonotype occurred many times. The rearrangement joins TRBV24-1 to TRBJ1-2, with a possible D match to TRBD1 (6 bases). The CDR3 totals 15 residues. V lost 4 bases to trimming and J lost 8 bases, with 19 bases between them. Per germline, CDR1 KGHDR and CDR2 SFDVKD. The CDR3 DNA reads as TGTGCCACCAGTGACGCTAGGACAGTCGCTGGCGGCTACACCTTC. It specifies CATSDARTVAGGYTF.

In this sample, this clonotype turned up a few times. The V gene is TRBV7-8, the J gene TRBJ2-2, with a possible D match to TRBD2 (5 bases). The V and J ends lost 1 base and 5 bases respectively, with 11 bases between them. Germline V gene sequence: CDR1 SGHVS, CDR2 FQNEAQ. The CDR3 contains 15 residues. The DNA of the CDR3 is TGTGCCAGCAGCTTAGTCCCAGCGGTAACCGGGGAGCTGTTTTTT. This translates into CASSLVPAVTGELFF. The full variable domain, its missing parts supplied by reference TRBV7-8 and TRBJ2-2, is GAGVSQSPRYKVAKRGQDVALRCDPISGHVSLFWYQQALGQGPEFLTYFQNEAQLDKSGLPSDRFFAERPEGSVSTLKIQRTQQEDSAVYLCASSLVPAVTGELFFGEGSRLTVL.

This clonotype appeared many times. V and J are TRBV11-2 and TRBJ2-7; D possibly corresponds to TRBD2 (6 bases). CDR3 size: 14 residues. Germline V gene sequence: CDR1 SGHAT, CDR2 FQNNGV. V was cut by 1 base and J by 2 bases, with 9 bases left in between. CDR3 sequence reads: CASSLGRGTYEQYF. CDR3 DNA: TGTGCCAGCAGCTTAGGGCGCGGGACCTACGAGCAGTACTTC.

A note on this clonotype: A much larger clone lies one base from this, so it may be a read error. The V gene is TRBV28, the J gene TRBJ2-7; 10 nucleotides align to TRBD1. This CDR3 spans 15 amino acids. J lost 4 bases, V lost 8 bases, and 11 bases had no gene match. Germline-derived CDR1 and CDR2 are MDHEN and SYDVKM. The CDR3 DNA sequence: TGTGCCAGCTCAGCCACAGGGACAGGGGAGTACGAGCAGTACTTC. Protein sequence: CASSATGTGEYEQYF.

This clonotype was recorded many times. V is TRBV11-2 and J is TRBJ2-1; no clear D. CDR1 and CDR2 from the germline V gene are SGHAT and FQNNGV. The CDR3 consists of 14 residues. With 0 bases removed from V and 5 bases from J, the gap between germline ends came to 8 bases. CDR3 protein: CASSLEFANNEQFF. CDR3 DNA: TGTGCCAGCAGCTTAGAGTTCGCTAACAATGAGCAGTTCTTC. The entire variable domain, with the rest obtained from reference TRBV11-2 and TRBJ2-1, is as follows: EAGVAQSPRYKIIEKRQSVAFWCNPISGHATLYWYQQILGQGPKLLIQFQNNGVVDDSQLPKDRFSAERLKGVDSTLKIQPAKLEDSAVYLCASSLEFANNEQFFGPGTRLTVL.

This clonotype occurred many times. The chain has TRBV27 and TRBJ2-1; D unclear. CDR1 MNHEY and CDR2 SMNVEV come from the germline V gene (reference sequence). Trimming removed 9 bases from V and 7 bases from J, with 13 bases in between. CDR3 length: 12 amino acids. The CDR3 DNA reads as TGTGCCAGTACCCGGTCTGGGAATGAGCAGTTCTTC. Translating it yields CASTRSGNEQFF.

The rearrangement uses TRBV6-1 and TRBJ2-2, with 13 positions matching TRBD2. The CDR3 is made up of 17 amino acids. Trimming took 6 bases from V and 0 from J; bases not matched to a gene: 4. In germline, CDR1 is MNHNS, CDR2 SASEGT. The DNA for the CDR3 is TGTGCCAGCAGCCGGACTAGCGGGGGCTCGAACACCGGGGAGCTGTTTTTT. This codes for CASSRTSGGSNTGELFF.

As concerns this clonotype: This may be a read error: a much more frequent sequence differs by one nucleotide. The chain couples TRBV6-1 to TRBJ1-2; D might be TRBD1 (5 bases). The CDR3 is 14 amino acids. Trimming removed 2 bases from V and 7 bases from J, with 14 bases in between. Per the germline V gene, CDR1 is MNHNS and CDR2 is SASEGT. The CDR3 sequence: CASSERGKSLGYTF. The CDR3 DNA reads TGTGCCAGCAGTGAACGGGGGAAATCCCTTGGCTACACCTTC.

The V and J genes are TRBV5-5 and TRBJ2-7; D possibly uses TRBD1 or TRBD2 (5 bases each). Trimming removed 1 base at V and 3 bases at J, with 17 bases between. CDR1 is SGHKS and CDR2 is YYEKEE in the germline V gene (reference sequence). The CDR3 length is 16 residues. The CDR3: CASSLRLGPSYYEQYF. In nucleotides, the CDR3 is TGTGCCAGCAGCTTGAGACTGGGACCTAGCTACTACGAGCAGTACTTC.

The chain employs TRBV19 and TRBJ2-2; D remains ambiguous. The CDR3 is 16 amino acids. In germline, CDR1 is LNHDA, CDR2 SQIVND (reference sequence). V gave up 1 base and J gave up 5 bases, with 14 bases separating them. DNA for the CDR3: TGTGCCAGTAGTATAGTCGCAGGTTTGTCAACCGGGGAGCTGTTTTTT. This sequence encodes CASSIVAGLSTGELFF.

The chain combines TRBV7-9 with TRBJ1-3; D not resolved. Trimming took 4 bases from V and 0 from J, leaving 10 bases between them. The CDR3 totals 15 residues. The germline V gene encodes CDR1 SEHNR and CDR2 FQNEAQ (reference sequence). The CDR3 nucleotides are TGTGCCAGCAGCTCTGGACTGATCTCTGGAAACACCATATATTTT. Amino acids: CASSSGLISGNTIYF.

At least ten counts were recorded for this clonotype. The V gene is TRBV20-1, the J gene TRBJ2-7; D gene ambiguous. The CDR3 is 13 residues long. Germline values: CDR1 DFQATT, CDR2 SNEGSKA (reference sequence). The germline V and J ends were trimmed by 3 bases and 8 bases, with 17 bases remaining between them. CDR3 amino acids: CSASPSDRYQQYF. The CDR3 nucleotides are TGCAGTGCTAGTCCGTCGGACCGTTACCAGCAGTACTTC.

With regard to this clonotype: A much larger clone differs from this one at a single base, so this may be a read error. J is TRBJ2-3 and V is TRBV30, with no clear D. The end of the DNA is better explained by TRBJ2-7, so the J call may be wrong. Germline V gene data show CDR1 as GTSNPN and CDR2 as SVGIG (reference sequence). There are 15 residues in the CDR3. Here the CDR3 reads CACQWGLGSYNEQYF. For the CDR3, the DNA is TGTGCCTGCCAATGGGGTCTCGGTTCCTACAATGAGCAGTACTTC.

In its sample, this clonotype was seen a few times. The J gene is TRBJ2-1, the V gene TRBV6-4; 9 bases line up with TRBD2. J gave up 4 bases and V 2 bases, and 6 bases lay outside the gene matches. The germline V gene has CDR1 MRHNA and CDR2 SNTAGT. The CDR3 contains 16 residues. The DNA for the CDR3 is TGTGCCAGCAGTGACCAGAGCGGGAGGCCTTACAATGAGCAGTTCTTC. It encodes CASSDQSGRPYNEQFF.

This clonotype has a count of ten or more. The CDR3 DNA follows: TGCGCCAGCAGCCAAGCTCAGGACAGCTTCCCTTACCAGCAGTACTTC. Residues: CASSQAQDSFPYQQYF. The chain joins TRBV4-1 to TRBJ2-7; TRBD1 is a possible D gene (6 bases). This CDR3 is 16 amino acids long. Germline CDR1 and CDR2: MGHRA and YSYEKL. Between the trimmed V and J ends, which lost 1 base and 8 bases, there was a span of 21 bases.

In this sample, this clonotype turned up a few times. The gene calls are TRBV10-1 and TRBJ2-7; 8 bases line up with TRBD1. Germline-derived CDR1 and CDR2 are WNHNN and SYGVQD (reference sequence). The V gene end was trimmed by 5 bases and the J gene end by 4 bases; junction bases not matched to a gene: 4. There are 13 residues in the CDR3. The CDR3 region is CASSRTGWYEQYF. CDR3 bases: TGCGCCAGCAGTCGGACAGGGTGGTACGAGCAGTACTTC.

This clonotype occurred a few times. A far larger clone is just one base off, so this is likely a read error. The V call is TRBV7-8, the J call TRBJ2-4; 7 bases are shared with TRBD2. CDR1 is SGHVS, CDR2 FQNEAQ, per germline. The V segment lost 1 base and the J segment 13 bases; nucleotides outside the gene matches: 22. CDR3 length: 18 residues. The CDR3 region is CASSLGRRGLAEYNEQYF. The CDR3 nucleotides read TGTGCCAGCAGCTTAGGGCGGAGGGGTCTAGCGGAGTACAATGAGCAGTACTTC.

The DNA for the CDR3 is TGTGCCAGCACTAGATCATGGGGCCGTGCCTACGAGCAGTACTTC. It encodes CASTRSWGRAYEQYF. The chain joins TRBV27 to TRBJ2-7; perhaps TRBD1 as D (5 bases). The CDR3 runs to 15 residues. Germline V lookup: CDR1 MNHEY, CDR2 SMNVEV (reference sequence). V was pared by 7 bases and J by 2 bases, with 18 bases between.

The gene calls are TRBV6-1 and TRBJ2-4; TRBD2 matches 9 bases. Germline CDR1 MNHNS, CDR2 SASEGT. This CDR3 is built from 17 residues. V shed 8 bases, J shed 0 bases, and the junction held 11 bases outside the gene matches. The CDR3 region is CASASASGTAAKNIQYF. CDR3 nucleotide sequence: TGTGCCAGCGCTTCTGCTAGCGGGACAGCAGCCAAAAACATTCAGTACTTC.

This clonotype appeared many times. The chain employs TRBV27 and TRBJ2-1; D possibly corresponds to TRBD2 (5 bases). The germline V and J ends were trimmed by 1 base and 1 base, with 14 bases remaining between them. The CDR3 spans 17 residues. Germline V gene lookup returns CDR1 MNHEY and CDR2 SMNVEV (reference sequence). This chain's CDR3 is CASSLWGKRRSYNEQFF. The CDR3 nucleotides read TGTGCCAGCAGTTTATGGGGAAAGCGGAGATCCTACAATGAGCAGTTCTTC.

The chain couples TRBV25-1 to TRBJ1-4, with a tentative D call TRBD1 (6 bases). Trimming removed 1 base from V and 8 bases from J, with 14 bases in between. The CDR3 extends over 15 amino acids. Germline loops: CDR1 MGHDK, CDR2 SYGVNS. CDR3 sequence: CASSEFFGGREKLFF. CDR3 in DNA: TGTGCCAGCAGTGAATTCTTTGGGGGCCGGGAAAAACTGTTTTTT.

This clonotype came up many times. CDR3 region: CASSPTEGQGNGYTF. The CDR3, as DNA: TGTGCCAGCAGCCCTACCGAAGGACAGGGGAATGGCTACACCTTC. V usage is TRBV7-6 and J usage is TRBJ1-2; 9 positions agree with TRBD1. V was clipped by 5 bases and J by 6 bases; unmatched bases: 10. CDR3 size: 15 residues. Germline lookup yields CDR1 SGHVS and CDR2 FNYEAQ.

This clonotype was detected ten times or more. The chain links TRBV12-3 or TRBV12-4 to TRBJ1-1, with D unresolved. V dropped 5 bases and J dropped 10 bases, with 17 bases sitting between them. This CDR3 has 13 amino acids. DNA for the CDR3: TGTGCCAGCAGTCCCCGGCGTGGGGAAGGAGCTTTCTTT. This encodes CASSPRRGEGAFF.

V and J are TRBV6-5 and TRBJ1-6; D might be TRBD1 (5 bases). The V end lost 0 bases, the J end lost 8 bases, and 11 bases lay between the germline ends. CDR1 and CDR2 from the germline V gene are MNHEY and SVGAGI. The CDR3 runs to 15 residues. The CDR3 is CASSYSRLGDSPLHF. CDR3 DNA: TGTGCCAGCAGTTACTCGAGGCTGGGGGATTCACCCCTCCACTTT.

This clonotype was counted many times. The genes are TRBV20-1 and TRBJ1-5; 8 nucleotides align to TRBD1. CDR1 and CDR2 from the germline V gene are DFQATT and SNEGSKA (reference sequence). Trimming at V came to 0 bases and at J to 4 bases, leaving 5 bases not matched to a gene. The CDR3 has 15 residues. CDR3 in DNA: TGCAGTGCTAGAGATGGGACAGGCCTTAATCAGCCCCAGCATTTT. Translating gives CSARDGTGLNQPQHF.